This TCR beta chain comes out of a study of blood T cell repertoires in COVID-19. Study at large: Acute and convalescent COVID-19 samples came from the United States, Italy and Spain. PBMCs, B-cell-depleted T cells, or T cells were the source of the cDNA or gDNA that made up the material.

Study processing details: Nucleated cell counts were estimated from reference gene primer amplification. Libraries were prepared by immunoSEQ multiplex PCR; TCRdb keeps only in-frame clonotypes and omits some of them. The V and J calls and clone size were taken over from that table, and D and trimming were inferred from the DNA. The sample comprises approximately 92,000 clones, 72% of which are singletons, and roughly 25% rests with the top ten. Trimming removed 6 bases from V and 5 bases from J, with 14 bases in between. Germline V lookup: CDR1 LNHDA, CDR2 SQIVND (reference sequence). The CDR3 runs to 14 residues.

The source of this sequence is a woman aged 55-70 years in a cohort sampled during active or convalescent COVID-19. Input material: peripheral blood. The chain recombines TRBV19 with TRBJ1-5; D perhaps matches TRBD1 (6 bases). The chain's CDR3 is CASRAGQSDQPQHF. In nucleotides, the CDR3 is TGTGCCAGTAGGGCCGGACAGTCCGATCAGCCCCAGCATTTT.